The rows below give T cell receptor beta chains drawn from one sample of a study of blood T cell repertoires in COVID-19. Sequencing was performed with immunoSEQ multiplex PCR; in TCRdb, only in-frame clones are kept and a portion is missing. The sample contains tens of thousands of clones, 75% to 90% of which appear only once. Sample: peripheral blood. The receptors derive from a man between 65 and 85 years old with active or convalescent COVID-19. CDR3s leave out the opening cysteine and the closing phenylalanine or tryptophan. Each record gives: V gene, J gene, CDR3 protein.

V: TRBV19; J: TRBJ2-7; CDR3: ASSSRLAGEDYEQY
V: TRBV5-6; J: TRBJ2-2; CDR3: ASSTFRDTNTGELF
V: TRBV6-1; J: TRBJ1-1; CDR3: ASSENGAGLGEAF
V: TRBV10-3; J: TRBJ2-7; CDR3: AISEELAWEQY
V: TRBV15; J: TRBJ1-5; CDR3: ATSRHDLGLQPQH
V: TRBV18; J: TRBJ2-3; CDR3: ASSPLAAPTDTQY
V: TRBV6-5; J: TRBJ2-7; CDR3: ASSSGTGGNEQY
V: TRBV9; J: TRBJ2-1; CDR3: ASSGGTSGSSWNNEQF
V: TRBV3-1/TRBV3-2; J: TRBJ2-2; CDR3: ASSQDGPQLTGELF
V: TRBV9; J: TRBJ1-2; CDR3: ASSVDRGSGYT
V: TRBV30; J: TRBJ2-3; CDR3: AWRRTGADTQY
V: TRBV6-5; J: TRBJ1-1; CDR3: AGGTDYEAF
V: TRBV4-1; J: TRBJ2-1; CDR3: ASSQVRGASSYNEQF
V: TRBV15; J: TRBJ2-2; CDR3: ATSRLAGVGELF
V: TRBV28; J: TRBJ2-1; CDR3: ASSQGQGTYNEQF